Listed below are T cell receptor beta chains from one sample, sequenced in a study of OX40 agonist ivuxolimab in advanced cancers. Generated by immunoSEQ multiplex PCR, the TCRdb table keeps only in-frame clones and is missing some. Here the sample spans tens of thousands of clones, around 84% being singletons. The sample here was CD4+ or CD8+ T cells sorted from blood, taken in a trial of the OX40 agonist ivuxolimab. The receptors derive from an adult with an advanced solid tumor such as melanoma, head and neck, liver or kidney cancer. The CDR3 runs from the conserved cysteine through the conserved F or W. The D gene is left open where the match is weak. Clone size is given for some rows only: seen once, a few or many times, or a class if the clone is expanded.

d_gene: -
j_gene: TRBJ2-7
v_gene: TRBV7-8
abundance: -
CDR3nt: TGTGCCAGCAGCTTAGTTGGTGGGGGTTACACCTACGAGCAGTACTTC
CDR3aa: CASSLVGGGYTYEQYF

d_gene: -
j_gene: TRBJ1-3
v_gene: TRBV6-5
abundance: once
CDR3nt: TGTGCCAGCAGAACGACCTGGGTCAACACCATATATTTT
CDR3aa: CASRTTWVNTIYF

d_gene: -
j_gene: TRBJ1-5
v_gene: TRBV5-6
abundance: -
CDR3nt: TGTGCCAGCAACTCGGGCTTGGGGGATCAGCCCCAGCATTTT
CDR3aa: CASNSGLGDQPQHF

d_gene: -
j_gene: TRBJ1-2
v_gene: TRBV4-1
abundance: -
CDR3nt: TGCGCCAGCAGCCCTACGGACGCCAAACTTAACTATGGCTACACCTTC
CDR3aa: CASSPTDAKLNYGYTF

d_gene: -
j_gene: TRBJ2-7
v_gene: TRBV7-8
abundance: -
CDR3nt: TGTGCCAGCAGCTTAGCAGGGGCGGGGACATACGAGCAGTACTTC
CDR3aa: CASSLAGAGTYEQYF

d_gene: TRBD2
j_gene: TRBJ2-3
v_gene: TRBV29-1
abundance: -
CDR3nt: TGCAGCGTTCCTCAGCGGGGATCGTCCACAGATACGCAGTATTTT
CDR3aa: CSVPQRGSSTDTQYF

d_gene: TRBD1
j_gene: TRBJ1-1
v_gene: TRBV6-1
abundance: -
CDR3nt: TGTGCCAGCAGGAGGGACAGGTCAGAGGGTGAAGCTTTCTTT
CDR3aa: CASRRDRSEGEAFF

d_gene: -
j_gene: TRBJ1-2
v_gene: TRBV7-2
abundance: once
CDR3nt: TGTGCCAGCAGCCGGACGTTAGTGGGGAGGTATGGCTACACCTTC
CDR3aa: CASSRTLVGRYGYTF

d_gene: TRBD2
j_gene: TRBJ2-2
v_gene: TRBV5-1
abundance: many
CDR3nt: TGCGCCAGCAGCTCGGGACTACCGAACACCGGGGAGCTGTTTTTT
CDR3aa: CASSSGLPNTGELFF

d_gene: TRBD1
j_gene: TRBJ1-6
v_gene: TRBV5-1
abundance: once
CDR3nt: TGCGCCAGCAGGGAGACAGGGGGGAGAAATTCACCCCTCCACTTT
CDR3aa: CASRETGGRNSPLHF

d_gene: TRBD1
j_gene: TRBJ2-7
v_gene: TRBV2
abundance: few
CDR3nt: TGTGCCAGCAGTGACATGCGGACAGGGTTACTCCACGAGCAGTACTTC
CDR3aa: CASSDMRTGLLHEQYF